What follows is one T cell receptor beta chain and its context. A second PCR, run for about 6 to 11 cycles, used a sample-barcoded 5' primer plus a J-beta primer mix. TCRdb re-analysed the 5' RACE reads in MiXCR, keeping a single row per CDR3 protein. The sample has roughly 930,000 distinct CDR3 sequences; around 49% are singletons. This entry belongs to a study of blood T cells in healthy people across ages. The draw of peripheral blood yielded approximately 10 milliliters from each donor. Each sample had at least 6 million PBMCs isolated. The CDR3 spans 16 residues. The germline V gene encodes CDR1 SGHDN and CDR2 FVKESK. V was pared by 1 base and J by 5 bases, with 9 bases of the junction left unmatched.

The source of this sequence is a man younger than 40 in good health. The sample consisted of blood. The chain employs TRBV14 and TRBJ1-1; 8 positions match TRBD1. CDR3 bases: TGTGCCAGCAGCCAAGGACAGGGGAAGGGCCTGACTGAAGCTTTCTTT. Protein sequence: CASSQGQGKGLTEAFF.